The T cell receptor (beta chain) described here comes from a study of cytomegalovirus exposure and HLA in healthy donors. Those who donated were healthy bone marrow donors. A few counts support this clone. Its antigen is unknown. Primers included in the PCR were 60 Vbeta and 13 Jbeta primers. In the original processing: In a later analysis, the count reached 75 million to 90 million unique TCR beta chains, with around 11 million shared. Clones were sequenced by immunoSEQ multiplex PCR, and TCRdb holds only the in-frame ones, with some missing. Clone size and the V and J calls come from that table; the DNA yielded D and trimming. The table includes around 140,000 clones, approximately 82% detected once. The study, taken as a whole, reports: Later genetic work tied a missense DCLRE1C variant to beta-chain V and J trimming. The dataset shows that most TCR sequences were rare, while some public TCRs occurred in many donors.

Sequencing was performed on PBMCs. This clonotype originated in a woman between 35 and 50 years old in good health and CMV-seronegative.

CDR3 amino acids: CASSRTDYSNQPQHF. CDR3 in DNA: TGTGCCAGCAGCCGGACAGATTATAGCAATCAGCCCCAGCATTTT. The chain carries TRBV9 and TRBJ1-5; D might be TRBD1 (6 bases). There are 15 residues in the CDR3. Germline CDR1 reads SGDLS; CDR2 reads YYNGEE. V gave up 4 bases and J gave up 0 bases, with 11 bases separating them.